Below, 9 T cell receptor beta chains from the same sample are listed, as sequenced in a study of read filtering for tumor transcriptome and immune sequencing. Molecular barcoded adaptors covering alpha/delta and beta/gamma chains were used on roughly 370 ng RNA. TCRdb re-derived calls from the reads in MiXCR, one entry per CDR3 protein. The data show more than 70,000 distinct CDR3 sequences, roughly 21% seen once. Sequencing was done on a sample of a population of CD138-negative cells sorted from bone marrow. All receptors come from a donor at least 40 years old with multiple myeloma.

This clonotype was counted many times. This rearrangement joins TRBV5-1 to TRBJ1-1; 7 nucleotides agree with TRBD1. This CDR3 is built from 14 residues. V lost 0 bases and J lost 6; bases outside the gene matches: 5. Germline CDR1 SGHRS, CDR2 YFSETQ. The CDR3 coding sequence is TGCGCCAGCAGCTTGGCCCAGGGGGGCGCTGAAGCTTTCTTT. It yields the protein CASSLAQGGAEAFF.

This clonotype has a count of ten or more. The chain uses TRBV10-3 and TRBJ2-1, with 11 nucleotides matching TRBD2. Germline CDR1 is ENHRY and CDR2 is SYGVKD. The CDR3 has 15 amino acids. V shed 2 bases and J 4 bases; nucleotides not matched to a gene: 1. The CDR3 DNA reads as TGTGCCATCAGTGAGGTAGCGGGGGGGTACAATGAGCAGTTCTTC. Protein product: CAISEVAGGYNEQFF.

This clonotype was detected many times. The genes are TRBV28 and TRBJ1-5; no definite D call. Trimming shortened V by 5 bases and J by 9 bases, and 8 bases separated the two germline ends. Germline V lookup: CDR1 MDHEN, CDR2 SYDVKM. The CDR3 has 11 amino acids. The CDR3 sequence: CASSQRVPQHF. In nucleotides, the CDR3 is TGTGCCAGCAGTCAAAGGGTGCCCCAGCATTTT. The complete variable domain, with remaining parts taken from reference TRBV28 and TRBJ1-5, reads DVKVTQSSRYLVKRTGEKVFLECVQDMDHENMFWYRQDPGLGLRLIYFSYDVKMKEKGDIPEGYSVSREKKERFSLILESASTNQTSMYLCASSQRVPQHFGDGTRLSIL.

Concerning this clonotype: This may be a read error: a much more frequent sequence differs by one nucleotide. The chain has TRBV6-4 and TRBJ2-3; 9 bases are shared with TRBD1. The CDR3 covers 14 residues. V lost 6 bases and J lost 5; bases outside the gene matches: 6. Germline CDR1 reads MRHNA; CDR2 reads SNTAGT. The chain's CDR3 is CASRGDRARDTQYF. The CDR3 nucleotides read TGTGCCAGCAGAGGGGACAGGGCTAGAGATACGCAGTATTTT.

This clonotype appeared many times. The V gene is TRBV6-6, the J gene TRBJ2-3; weak D call: TRBD2 (7 bases). Deletions cut 5 bases from V and 5 bases from J, with 23 bases between. There are 17 residues in the CDR3. Germline-derived CDR1 and CDR2 are MNHNY and SVGAGI (reference sequence). DNA of the CDR3: TGTGCCAGCAGTCCCGCATGGGGGGGCGAGGATGGAGATACGCAGTATTTT. It is translated as CASSPAWGGEDGDTQYF.

At least ten counts were recorded for this clonotype. The chain is built from TRBV11-2 and TRBJ1-1; D is undetermined. This CDR3 region has 12 residues. Germline lookup yields CDR1 SGHAT and CDR2 FQNNGV. The germline V and J ends were trimmed by 1 base and 6 bases, with 6 bases remaining between them. The CDR3 region has the DNA TGTGCCAGCAGCTTAGTGGTCCCTGAAGCTTTCTTT. This encodes CASSLVVPEAFF.

Worth noting for this clonotype: A much larger clone differs from this one at a single base, so this may be a read error. V gene TRBV5-1 combines with J gene TRBJ2-1; 7 bases match TRBD1. This CDR3 has 15 residues. Germline trimming cut 2 bases from V and 4 bases from J; bases unmatched to any gene: 6. Germline assignment: CDR1 SGHRS and CDR2 YFSETQ. CDR3 residues: CASSLLDRDYNEQFF. DNA for the CDR3: TGCGCCAGCAGCTTACTTGACAGGGATTACAATGAGCAGTTCTTC.

This clonotype was recorded many times. The gene calls are TRBV20-1 and TRBJ2-3; weak D call: TRBD1 (6 bases). The J call is uncertain, as TRBJ1-5 better fits the DNA end. CDR1 and CDR2 (germline): DFQATT, SNEGSKA (reference sequence). This CDR3 is 13 amino acids long. This CDR3 is CSASGGHTDTQHF. In DNA, the CDR3 is TGCAGTGCTTCGGGGGGACACACAGATACGCAGCATTTT.

This clonotype appeared many times. The V gene is TRBV28, the J gene TRBJ1-1; TRBD1 matches 7 bases. With V trimmed by 7 bases and J by 1 base, 9 bases remained unmatched. The CDR3 consists of 15 residues. Germline assignment: CDR1 MDHEN and CDR2 SYDVKM. The CDR3 nucleotides are TGTGCCAGCACCGCTGGGGACAGTTCGAACACTGAAGCTTTCTTT. The encoded protein is CASTAGDSSNTEAFF.